The 17 T cell receptor beta chains given below trace back to one sample, sequenced in a study of cytomegalovirus exposure and HLA in healthy donors. In the PCR, 60 Vbeta and 13 Jbeta primers were used. Repertoires were generated with immunoSEQ multiplex PCR, while TCRdb's copy carries only in-frame clones and drops some. The sample carries 150,000 to 200,000 clones, 60% to 85% recorded once. Sequencing was carried out using PBMCs. The receptors come from a woman in her 30s in good health and CMV-seronegative.

This clone was counted a single time. This chain joins TRBV15 and TRBJ1-5; D is unresolved. The ends were cut back, 3 bases at V and 1 base at J, with 10 bases in the middle. The CDR3 is made up of 15 amino acids. The V gene's germline CDR1 is LNHNV and CDR2 YYDKDF (reference sequence). The CDR3 nucleotides are TGTGCCACCAGCAGTTCCGAGGTCAGCAATCAGCCCCAGCATTTT. Amino acid sequence: CATSSSEVSNQPQHF.

The chain is built from TRBV27 and TRBJ2-7; a possible D gene is TRBD2 (6 bases). CDR3 size: 16 residues. The V end was cut by 3 bases, the J end by 3 bases, with 18 bases between. Germline V gene lookup returns CDR1 MNHEY and CDR2 SMNVEV (reference sequence). DNA of the CDR3: TGTGCCAGCAGTTTGGGGGGTATGGACTTTTACTACGAGCAGTACTTC. It codes for CASSLGGMDFYYEQYF.

The V call is TRBV5-4, the J call TRBJ2-3; 7 bases line up with TRBD2. The CDR3 has 15 amino acids. Trimming cost V 3 bases and J 4 bases; bases outside gene matches: 8. Germline CDR1 reads SGHNT; CDR2 reads YYREEE (reference sequence). CDR3: CASSWAAGVADTQYF. The DNA of the CDR3 is TGTGCCAGCAGCTGGGCGGCGGGGGTTGCAGATACGCAGTATTTT.

This clone was counted once. The rearrangement uses TRBV5-1 and TRBJ2-5, with 11 bases fitting TRBD2. V shed 0 bases and J 5 bases; nucleotides not matched to a gene: 6. Germline lookup yields CDR1 SGHRS and CDR2 YFSETQ. This CDR3 is 16 amino acids long. CDR3 sequence (DNA): TGCGCCAGCAGCTTGGATCGTACTAGCGGGGGTGAGACCCAGTACTTC. Translated: CASSLDRTSGGETQYF.

V is TRBV6-6 and J is TRBJ2-5; D perhaps matches TRBD2 (5 bases). There are 12 residues in the CDR3. The V end lost 6 bases, the J end lost 5 bases, and 10 bases lay between the germline ends. The V gene's germline CDR1 is MNHNY and CDR2 SVGAGI (reference sequence). Here the CDR3 DNA reads TGTGCCAGCAGCCTAGCCAAGGAGACCCAGTACTTC. This codes for CASSLAKETQYF.

V usage is TRBV7-8 and J usage is TRBJ2-1; D is possibly TRBD2 (6 bases). V lost 3 bases and J lost 10, with 31 bases in between. Per germline, CDR1 SGHVS and CDR2 FQNEAQ. CDR3 length equals 19 residues. This CDR3 is CASSFPFYQGQTSHGEQFF. CDR3 bases: TGTGCCAGCAGCTTCCCTTTTTACCAAGGCCAAACTAGCCATGGCGAGCAGTTCTTC.

The rearrangement links TRBV18 to TRBJ2-7; 8 nucleotides line up with TRBD1. The CDR3 has 15 amino acids. Per the germline V gene, CDR1 is KGHSH and CDR2 is LQKENI. The V gene end was trimmed by 3 bases and the J gene end by 6 bases; junction bases not matched to a gene: 10. The CDR3 DNA reads as TGTGCCAGCTCACCGGACAGGGCAGGGGTGAGCGAGCAGTACTTC. Its protein product is CASSPDRAGVSEQYF.

The chain employs TRBV18 and TRBJ2-3, with D possibly being TRBD1 (5 bases). Germline lookup yields CDR1 KGHSH and CDR2 LQKENI. The CDR3 has 13 residues. With 2 bases removed from V and 4 bases from J, the gap between germline ends came to 7 bases. CDR3 loop: CASSPGAPDTQYF. The DNA for the CDR3 is TGTGCCAGCTCACCAGGGGCCCCAGATACGCAGTATTTT.

V usage is TRBV9 and J usage is TRBJ1-6; TRBD1 aligns across 8 bases. CDR3 length: 15 residues. With 6 bases clipped from V and 4 bases from J, the junction kept 6 bases outside the gene matches. Germline loops: CDR1 SGDLS, CDR2 YYNGEE. The CDR3 sequence: CASTPTGEYNSPLHF. In nucleotides, the CDR3 is TGTGCCAGCACCCCGACAGGGGAGTATAATTCACCCCTCCACTTT.

Remarks on this clone: This same CDR3 is encoded by further DNA sequences in the sample. This chain uses TRBV18 with TRBJ1-1; perhaps TRBD1 as D (6 bases). The germline V gene has CDR1 KGHSH and CDR2 LQKENI. V was trimmed by 5 bases and J by 6 bases, leaving 16 bases between them. CDR3 length: 14 residues. The CDR3, as DNA: TGTGCCAGCTCATCTTTTGTTAGACAGGCTGAAGCTTTCTTT. Its translation: CASSSFVRQAEAFF.

The V gene is TRBV10-3, the J gene TRBJ1-3; TRBD1 aligns across 7 bases. This CDR3 region has 15 residues. The trim removed 3 bases at V and 0 bases at J, leaving 2 bases unmatched. The germline V gene has CDR1 ENHRY and CDR2 SYGVKD. The CDR3 DNA follows: TGTGCCATCAGTGAAACAGGGGACTCTGGAAACACCATATATTTT. It encodes CAISETGDSGNTIYF.

This clone was found a few times. The V call is TRBV19, the J call TRBJ2-3, with D possibly being TRBD2 (7 bases). This CDR3 spans 16 amino acids. Germline V gene sequence: CDR1 LNHDA, CDR2 SQIVND (reference sequence). V was clipped by 4 bases and J by 2 bases, with 16 bases between them. In nucleotides, the CDR3 is TGTGCCAGTAGTAGGGGGGGCCAGGCAATCACAGATACGCAGTATTTT. It specifies CASSRGGQAITDTQYF.

The rearrangement links TRBV5-5 to TRBJ2-4; D call uncertain. The germline V gene encodes CDR1 SGHKS and CDR2 YYEKEE (reference sequence). V was pared by 4 bases and J by 1 base, with 12 bases between. CDR3 length: 15 residues. The CDR3, as DNA: TGTGCCAGCAGCGCCGAGGCACTCGCCAAAAACATTCAGTACTTC. Translated, it gives CASSAEALAKNIQYF. Filled out from reference TRBV5-5 and TRBJ2-4, the complete variable domain reads DAGVTQSPTHLIKTRGQQVTLRCSPISGHKSVSWYQQVLGQGPQFIFQYYEKEERGRGNFPDRFSARQFPNYSSELNVNALLLGDSALYLCASSAEALAKNIQYFGAGTRLSVL.

The chain has TRBV4-2 and TRBJ1-2; D remains unclear. This CDR3 has 13 residues. The ends were cut back, 0 bases at V and 9 bases at J, with 11 bases in the middle. Germline CDR1 reads LGHNA; CDR2 reads YNFKEQ. The CDR3 loop is CASSQEWEISYTF. The DNA for the CDR3 is TGTGCCAGCAGCCAAGAATGGGAGATCAGCTACACCTTC.

V gene TRBV30 combines with J gene TRBJ1-1; TRBD1 aligns across 7 bases. This CDR3 has 15 residues. J gave up 4 bases and V 0 bases, and 8 bases lay outside the gene matches. Germline-derived CDR1 and CDR2 are GTSNPN and SVGIG (reference sequence). CDR3 sequence: CAWSVSTGSITEAFF. DNA for the CDR3: TGTGCCTGGAGTGTATCGACAGGGTCGATCACTGAAGCTTTCTTT.

The chain couples TRBV4-2 to TRBJ1-4; D possibly corresponds to TRBD1 (5 bases). Trimming pared 0 bases from V and 7 bases from J, leaving 21 bases between. The CDR3 totals 18 residues. Germline V gives CDR1 LGHNA, CDR2 YNFKEQ. The CDR3 protein is CASSQDLGRAGGVEKLFF. The CDR3 region has the DNA TGTGCCAGCAGCCAAGATCTCGGCAGGGCGGGAGGGGTTGAAAAACTGTTTTTT.

This rearrangement joins TRBV18 to TRBJ1-1, with D possibly TRBD1 on 5 matching bases. The V end lost 4 bases, the J end lost 2 bases, and 11 bases lay between the germline ends. The CDR3 is made up of 14 amino acids. Germline V lookup: CDR1 KGHSH, CDR2 LQKENI. This CDR3 reads CASSLTGTNTEAFF. DNA of the CDR3: TGTGCCAGCTCACTCACAGGTACCAACACTGAAGCTTTCTTT.